Listed below are T cell receptor beta chains from one sample, sequenced in a study of cytomegalovirus exposure and HLA in healthy donors. Data came from immunoSEQ multiplex PCR; TCRdb stores just in-frame clones and leaves some out. The repertoire has under 150,000 clones, 80% to 90% of them found once; the top ten carry 4% to 6.5%. Sequenced: PBMCs. These receptors all stem from a woman aged 25-40 years in good health and CMV-seronegative. Both conserved end residues are part of each CDR3. The order of the fields is CDR3 length, V gene, D gene, clone size, J gene, CDR3 protein, CDR3 DNA. D genes are given only for firm matches. Rows give clone size only sometimes, using once, few, many, or a class for an expanded clone.

cdr3_length: 14
v_call: TRBV11-2
d_call: .
clone_size: .
j_call: TRBJ1-1
cdr3_aa: CASSLEGGGPEAFF
cdr3_nt: TGTGCCAGCAGCTTAGAGGGGGGAGGGCCTGAAGCTTTCTTT

cdr3_length: 16
v_call: TRBV30
d_call: TRBD2
clone_size: .
j_call: TRBJ2-1
cdr3_aa: CACRTSGSSSYNEQFF
cdr3_nt: TGTGCCTGTAGGACTAGCGGGTCGAGCTCCTACAATGAGCAGTTCTTC

cdr3_length: 14
v_call: TRBV5-6
d_call: .
clone_size: .
j_call: TRBJ1-2
cdr3_aa: CASTKRVANYGYTF
cdr3_nt: TGTGCCAGCACCAAACGGGTCGCTAACTATGGCTACACCTTC

cdr3_length: 15
v_call: TRBV6-1
d_call: .
clone_size: .
j_call: TRBJ2-7
cdr3_aa: CASSVQGGRSYEQYF
cdr3_nt: TGTGCCAGCAGTGTACAGGGGGGGCGCTCCTACGAGCAGTACTTC

cdr3_length: 17
v_call: TRBV18
d_call: .
clone_size: once
j_call: TRBJ1-4
cdr3_aa: CASSPPAGARGNEKLFF
cdr3_nt: TGTGCCAGCTCACCACCGGCAGGCGCTCGGGGTAATGAAAAACTGTTTTTT

cdr3_length: 16
v_call: TRBV7-6
d_call: .
clone_size: .
j_call: TRBJ2-5
cdr3_aa: CASSLEAGWNGETQYF
cdr3_nt: TGTGCCAGCAGCTTAGAAGCCGGGTGGAATGGAGAGACCCAGTACTTC

cdr3_length: 15
v_call: TRBV7-9
d_call: .
clone_size: .
j_call: TRBJ2-1
cdr3_aa: CASRHGRGMDNEQFF
cdr3_nt: TGTGCCAGCAGACATGGCAGGGGAATGGACAATGAGCAGTTCTTC

cdr3_length: 14
v_call: TRBV7-9
d_call: .
clone_size: .
j_call: TRBJ1-2
cdr3_aa: CASSSGGIHYGYTF
cdr3_nt: TGTGCCAGCAGCTCCGGCGGGATTCACTATGGCTACACCTTC

cdr3_length: 14
v_call: TRBV6-4
d_call: .
clone_size: .
j_call: TRBJ1-4
cdr3_aa: CASSDEGGSEKLFF
cdr3_nt: TGTGCCAGCAGTGACGAGGGAGGATCAGAAAAACTGTTTTTT

cdr3_length: 18
v_call: TRBV7-6
d_call: TRBD2
clone_size: once
j_call: TRBJ2-1
cdr3_aa: CASSFLSASGSSYNEQFF
cdr3_nt: TGTGCCAGCAGCTTTCTATCTGCTAGCGGGAGCTCCTACAATGAGCAGTTCTTC

cdr3_length: 12
v_call: TRBV4-3
d_call: .
clone_size: .
j_call: TRBJ1-2
cdr3_aa: CASSQGLGACTF
cdr3_nt: TGCGCCAGCAGCCAAGGCCTGGGGGCTTGCACCTTC

cdr3_length: 15
v_call: TRBV7-2
d_call: TRBD2
clone_size: .
j_call: TRBJ2-3
cdr3_aa: CASSFTSGGLDTQYF
cdr3_nt: TGTGCCAGCAGCTTCACTAGCGGGGGCCTCGATACGCAGTATTTT

cdr3_length: 13
v_call: TRBV6-1
d_call: TRBD2
clone_size: few
j_call: TRBJ2-1
cdr3_aa: CATRLAEYNEQFF
cdr3_nt: TGTGCCACCAGACTAGCCGAATACAATGAGCAGTTCTTC

cdr3_length: 14
v_call: TRBV6-1
d_call: TRBD2
clone_size: .
j_call: TRBJ2-7
cdr3_aa: CASSLAGGTYEQYF
cdr3_nt: TGTGCCAGCAGCCTAGCGGGAGGAACCTACGAGCAGTACTTC

cdr3_length: 12
v_call: TRBV28
d_call: TRBD1
clone_size: .
j_call: TRBJ1-5
cdr3_aa: CASKGQGQPQHF
cdr3_nt: TGTGCCAGCAAGGGACAGGGTCAGCCCCAGCATTTT

cdr3_length: 13
v_call: TRBV7-7
d_call: .
clone_size: .
j_call: TRBJ2-2
cdr3_aa: CASSLIQSRELFF
cdr3_nt: TGTGCCAGCAGCTTAATCCAATCCAGGGAGCTGTTTTTT

cdr3_length: 14
v_call: TRBV19
d_call: TRBD1
clone_size: .
j_call: TRBJ1-2
cdr3_aa: CASSIAGTGYGYTF
cdr3_nt: TGTGCCAGTAGTATAGCCGGGACAGGGTATGGCTACACCTTC

cdr3_length: 18
v_call: TRBV27
d_call: .
clone_size: few
j_call: TRBJ1-6
cdr3_aa: CASSPTRVRSSYNSPLHF
cdr3_nt: TGTGCCAGCAGCCCGACCCGAGTCCGGAGCTCCTATAATTCACCCCTCCACTTT

cdr3_length: 16
v_call: TRBV27
d_call: TRBD2
clone_size: .
j_call: TRBJ2-1
cdr3_aa: CASSYLAGDLYNEQFF
cdr3_nt: TGTGCCAGCAGTTATCTAGCGGGAGACCTTTACAATGAGCAGTTCTTC

cdr3_length: 13
v_call: TRBV7-2
d_call: .
clone_size: .
j_call: TRBJ1-1
cdr3_aa: CASSLAGMGGAFF
cdr3_nt: TGTGCCAGCAGCTTAGCCGGGATGGGGGGAGCTTTCTTT

cdr3_length: 15
v_call: TRBV2
d_call: .
clone_size: .
j_call: TRBJ1-5
cdr3_aa: CASTGSQEVNQPQHF
cdr3_nt: TGTGCCAGCACTGGATCTCAGGAGGTAAATCAGCCCCAGCATTTT

cdr3_length: 17
v_call: TRBV5-4
d_call: TRBD2
clone_size: .
j_call: TRBJ2-2
cdr3_aa: CASSFGTSGGMTGELFF
cdr3_nt: TGTGCCAGCAGCTTTGGGACTAGCGGGGGAATGACCGGGGAGCTGTTTTTT

cdr3_length: 15
v_call: TRBV7-2
d_call: .
clone_size: .
j_call: TRBJ2-7
cdr3_aa: CASSQGGARNYEQYF
cdr3_nt: TGTGCCAGCAGCCAGGGGGGCGCAAGAAACTACGAGCAGTACTTC

cdr3_length: 14
v_call: TRBV29-1
d_call: .
clone_size: .
j_call: TRBJ2-7
cdr3_aa: CSVEVIGQPYEQYF
cdr3_nt: TGCAGCGTTGAAGTGATCGGACAGCCCTACGAGCAGTACTTC

cdr3_length: 13
v_call: TRBV5-1
d_call: .
clone_size: .
j_call: TRBJ1-1
cdr3_aa: CASSLVAASEAFF
cdr3_nt: TGCGCCAGCAGCTTGGTGGCGGCGAGTGAAGCTTTCTTT

cdr3_length: 15
v_call: TRBV7-7
d_call: .
clone_size: .
j_call: TRBJ2-3
cdr3_aa: CASSPIELITDTQYF
cdr3_nt: TGTGCCAGCAGCCCGATTGAGTTAATTACAGATACGCAGTATTTT

cdr3_length: 15
v_call: TRBV11-2
d_call: TRBD1
clone_size: .
j_call: TRBJ2-2
cdr3_aa: CASSPGQPRGGELFF
cdr3_nt: TGTGCCAGCAGCCCGGGACAGCCCCGGGGCGGGGAGCTGTTTTTT

cdr3_length: 14
v_call: TRBV7-2
d_call: .
clone_size: .
j_call: TRBJ1-4
cdr3_aa: CASSRKGQAEKLFF
cdr3_nt: TGTGCCAGCAGCCGCAAGGGACAAGCCGAAAAACTGTTTTTT

cdr3_length: 16
v_call: TRBV5-1
d_call: TRBD2
clone_size: .
j_call: TRBJ2-1
cdr3_aa: CASSFLAGGPLYEQFF
cdr3_nt: TGCGCCAGCAGCTTCTTAGCGGGGGGGCCCCTTTATGAGCAGTTCTTC

cdr3_length: 15
v_call: TRBV6-6
d_call: TRBD2
clone_size: .
j_call: TRBJ2-7
cdr3_aa: CATRSGGGRAYEQYF
cdr3_nt: TGTGCCACACGTTCCGGGGGGGGCAGAGCCTACGAGCAGTACTTC

cdr3_length: 15
v_call: TRBV4-1
d_call: TRBD1
clone_size: .
j_call: TRBJ2-1
cdr3_aa: CASSQGGTVWNEQFF
cdr3_nt: TGCGCCAGCAGCCAAGGTGGGACAGTCTGGAATGAGCAGTTCTTC

cdr3_length: 15
v_call: TRBV7-2
d_call: .
clone_size: .
j_call: TRBJ2-7
cdr3_aa: CASSLGGLTGSEQYF
cdr3_nt: TGTGCCAGCAGCTTAGGGGGGTTGACAGGTTCCGAGCAGTACTTC

cdr3_length: 13
v_call: TRBV11-1
d_call: TRBD2
clone_size: .
j_call: TRBJ2-1
cdr3_aa: CASRPGLANEQFF
cdr3_nt: TGTGCCAGCAGACCGGGACTAGCGAATGAGCAGTTCTTC

cdr3_length: 16
v_call: TRBV23-1
d_call: .
clone_size: .
j_call: TRBJ2-7
cdr3_aa: CASSQSFDGSSYEQYF
cdr3_nt: TGCGCCAGCAGTCAATCGTTTGACGGGAGCTCCTACGAGCAGTACTTC

cdr3_length: 15
v_call: TRBV27
d_call: .
clone_size: .
j_call: TRBJ2-7
cdr3_aa: CASSFGPDSLYEQYF
cdr3_nt: TGTGCCAGCAGTTTCGGTCCCGACAGCCTCTACGAGCAGTACTTC

cdr3_length: 14
v_call: TRBV2
d_call: .
clone_size: .
j_call: TRBJ2-3
cdr3_aa: CASSTASLTDTQYF
cdr3_nt: TGTGCCAGCAGTACAGCTTCCCTCACAGATACGCAGTATTTT

cdr3_length: 15
v_call: TRBV11-2
d_call: TRBD2
clone_size: .
j_call: TRBJ2-5
cdr3_aa: CASSPSWTSIETQYF
cdr3_nt: TGTGCCAGCAGTCCATCCTGGACTAGCATAGAGACCCAGTACTTC

cdr3_length: 13
v_call: TRBV19
d_call: .
clone_size: .
j_call: TRBJ1-5
cdr3_aa: CATRRMRGGNQHF
cdr3_nt: TGTGCCACCCGGCGGATGCGGGGGGGGAACCAGCATTTT

cdr3_length: 14
v_call: TRBV5-1
d_call: .
clone_size: .
j_call: TRBJ2-7
cdr3_aa: CASSSGPGAYEQYF
cdr3_nt: TGTGCCAGCAGCTCGGGACCGGGGGCCTACGAGCAGTACTTC

cdr3_length: 16
v_call: TRBV28
d_call: TRBD1
clone_size: .
j_call: TRBJ2-2
cdr3_aa: CASSLGTGGAAGELFF
cdr3_nt: TGTGCCAGCAGTTTAGGGACAGGGGGCGCCGCCGGGGAGCTGTTTTTT

cdr3_length: 15
v_call: TRBV5-4
d_call: TRBD1
clone_size: .
j_call: TRBJ1-6
cdr3_aa: CASSPTRGENSPLHF
cdr3_nt: TGTGCCAGCAGCCCAACCAGGGGGGAGAATTCACCCCTCCACTTT

cdr3_length: 13
v_call: TRBV28
d_call: .
clone_size: .
j_call: TRBJ2-7
cdr3_aa: CASSRTGTYEQYF
cdr3_nt: TGTGCCAGCAGTCGCACGGGGACCTACGAGCAGTACTTC

cdr3_length: 17
v_call: TRBV5-6
d_call: .
clone_size: once
j_call: TRBJ2-7
cdr3_aa: CASSFGEQGTLTYEQYF
cdr3_nt: TGTGCCAGCAGCTTTGGGGAACAGGGTACCCTAACCTACGAGCAGTACTTC

cdr3_length: 16
v_call: TRBV19
d_call: .
clone_size: once
j_call: TRBJ1-1
cdr3_aa: CASSILSLPWNTEAFF
cdr3_nt: TGTGCCAGTAGTATTTTATCACTCCCTTGGAACACTGAAGCTTTCTTT